The subject of this entry is one T cell receptor (beta chain). Per the study methods: Using reference gene primer amplification, nucleated cell counts were estimated. Generated by immunoSEQ multiplex PCR, the TCRdb table keeps only in-frame clones and is missing some. Clonal size and the V and J genes are those of that table, whereas D and trimming came from the DNA. This sample carries about 250,000 clones, approximately 84% of them seen once, and the ten largest clones take approximately 4%. This specimen comes from a study of blood T cell repertoires in COVID-19. Looking at the study overall: COVID-19 samples from acute and convalescent phases originated in the United States, Italy and Spain.

The CDR3 has 13 residues. Germline CDR1 SQVTM, CDR2 ANQGSEA. V gave up 3 bases and J gave up 2 bases; unmatched junction bases: 1. This sequence was found in a man in his fifties with active or convalescent COVID-19. Sequencing input: peripheral blood. V and J are TRBV29-1 and TRBJ1-1; 9 positions match TRBD1. The CDR3 loop reads CSVEGQGNTEAFF. CDR3 nucleotides: TGCAGCGTTGAGGGACAGGGAAACACTGAAGCTTTCTTT.